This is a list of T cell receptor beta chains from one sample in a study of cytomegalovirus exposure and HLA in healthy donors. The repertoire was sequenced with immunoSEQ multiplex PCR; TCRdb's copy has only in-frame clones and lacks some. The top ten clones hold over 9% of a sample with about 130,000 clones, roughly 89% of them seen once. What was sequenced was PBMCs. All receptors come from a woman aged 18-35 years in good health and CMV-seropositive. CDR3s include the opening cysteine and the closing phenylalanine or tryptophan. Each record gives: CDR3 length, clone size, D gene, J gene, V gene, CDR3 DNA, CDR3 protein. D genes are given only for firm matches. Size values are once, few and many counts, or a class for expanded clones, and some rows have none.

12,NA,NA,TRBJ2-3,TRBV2,TGTGCCAGCAGGGATCAGGGAGATACGCAGTATTTT,CASRDQGDTQYF
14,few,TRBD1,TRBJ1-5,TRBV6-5,TGTGCCAGCAGTGACACAGGGGCCCTGAAGCCCCAGCATTTT,CASSDTGALKPQHF
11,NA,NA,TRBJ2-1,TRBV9,TGTGCCAGCAGCTCCCTCAATGAGCAGTTCTTC,CASSSLNEQFF
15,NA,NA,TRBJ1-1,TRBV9,TGTGCCAGCAGCCCGGTGAGGGAGGTGAACACTGAAGCTTTCTTT,CASSPVREVNTEAFF
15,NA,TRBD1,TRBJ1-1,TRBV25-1,TGTGTTCGACCGCCGGGACAGGCTGGGACCGCTGAAGCTTTCTTT,CVRPPGQAGTAEAFF
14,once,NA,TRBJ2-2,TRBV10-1,TGCGCCAGCAGTGTTGTACAAGCGGGCGGGGAGCTGTTTTTT,CASSVVQAGGELFF
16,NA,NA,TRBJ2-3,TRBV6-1,TGTGCCAGCAGTGAAAGGGGGATAGGTGGTGCAGATACGCAGTATTTT,CASSERGIGGADTQYF
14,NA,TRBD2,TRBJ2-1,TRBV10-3,TGTGCCATCAGGGGGGGGGTGATGTACAATGAGCAGTTCTTC,CAIRGGVMYNEQFF
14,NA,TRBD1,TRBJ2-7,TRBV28,TGTGCCAGCACCCGGGACAGAAACTCCTACGAGCAGTACTTC,CASTRDRNSYEQYF
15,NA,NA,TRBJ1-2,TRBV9,TGTGCCAGCAGCGAGGACAAACAGTCTAACTATGGCTACACCTTC,CASSEDKQSNYGYTF
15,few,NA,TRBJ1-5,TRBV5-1,TGCGCCAGCAGGGCCACAGGAAGCAGTAATCAGCCCCAGCATTTT,CASRATGSSNQPQHF
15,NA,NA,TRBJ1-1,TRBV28,TGTGCCAGCAGTTCGTGGGGACATCCGAACACTGAAGCTTTCTTT,CASSSWGHPNTEAFF
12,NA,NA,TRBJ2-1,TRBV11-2,TGTGCCAGCAGCCCACTCGCAGGTGAGCAGTTCTTC,CASSPLAGEQFF
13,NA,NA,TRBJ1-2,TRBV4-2,TGTGCCAGCAGCCAAGAGGGAGGGTCTGGCTACACCTTC,CASSQEGGSGYTF
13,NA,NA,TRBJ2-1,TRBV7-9,TGTGCCAGCAGCTTCGACAGAACCAATGAGCAGTTCTTC,CASSFDRTNEQFF
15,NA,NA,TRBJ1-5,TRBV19,TGTGCCAGTAGTATGGCGGGCCCGAGCAATCAGCCCCAGCATTTT,CASSMAGPSNQPQHF
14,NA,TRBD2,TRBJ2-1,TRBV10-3,TGTGCCATCAGTGAATTAGCGGGGCAGGGGGAGCAGTTCTTC,CAISELAGQGEQFF
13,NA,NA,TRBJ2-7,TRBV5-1,TGCGCCAGCAGCTTTAGCTCAACCTACGAGCAGTACTTC,CASSFSSTYEQYF
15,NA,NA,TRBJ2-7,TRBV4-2,TGTGCCAGCAGCCAAGCCGTGCGGGCAGGTTACGAGCAGTACTTC,CASSQAVRAGYEQYF
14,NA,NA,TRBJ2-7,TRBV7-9,TGTGCCAGCAGCCCCCAACAGGGTCCGGACGAGCAGTACTTC,CASSPQQGPDEQYF
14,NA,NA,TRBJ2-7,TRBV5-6,TGTGCCAGCAGCTCGGGACTTCCAACCTACGAGCAGTACTTC,CASSSGLPTYEQYF
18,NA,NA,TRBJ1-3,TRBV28,TGTGCCAGCAGTTTTCAATCTCGACAGCTTAACTCTGGAAACACCATATATTTT,CASSFQSRQLNSGNTIYF
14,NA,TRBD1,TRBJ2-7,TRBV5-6,TGTGCCAGCAGCCGTTCGGGACAGGGCTACGAGCAGTACTTC,CASSRSGQGYEQYF
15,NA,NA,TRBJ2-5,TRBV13,TGTGCCAGCAGCTTAGCCCCCAGGGGCCAAGAGACCCAGTACTTC,CASSLAPRGQETQYF
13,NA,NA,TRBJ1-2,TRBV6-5,TGTGCCAGCAGTTACTCGACCCGGGATGGCTACACCTTC,CASSYSTRDGYTF
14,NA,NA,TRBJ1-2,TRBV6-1,TGTGCCAGCAGGTCGACAGGCAGAGGGTATGGCTACACCTTC,CASRSTGRGYGYTF
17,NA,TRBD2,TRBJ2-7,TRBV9,TGTGCCAGCAGCGCATCCGCTAGCGGGGATTTCTCCTACGAGCAGTACTTC,CASSASASGDFSYEQYF
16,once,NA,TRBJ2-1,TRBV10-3,TGTGCCATCAGTAGGGGAGCTAGCGAGACCTACAATGAGCAGTTCTTC,CAISRGASETYNEQFF
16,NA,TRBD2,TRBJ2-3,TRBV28,TGTGCCAGCACTCCCCCGGGGGGACGAGTGACAGATACGCAGTATTTT,CASTPPGGRVTDTQYF
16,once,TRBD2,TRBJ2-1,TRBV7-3,TGTGCCAGCAGCTCAAGCGGGGGGAGCTCCTACAATGAGCAGTTCTTC,CASSSSGGSSYNEQFF
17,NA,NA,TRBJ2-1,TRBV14,TGTGCCAGCAGCCCTCTTGGAGACAGGAGCTCCTACAATGAGCAGTTCTTC,CASSPLGDRSSYNEQFF